This T cell receptor beta chain was sequenced during a study of response to subunit inactivated influenza vaccine. TCRdb analysed the RT-PCR reads with MiXCR anew, one entry per CDR3 protein. The table records about 650,000 distinct CDR3 sequences, 14% of them present only once. Whole-study results and caveats: The authors offered the suggestion that each seasonal influenza vaccination recruits few new T cells.

This clonotype appeared a few times. Its antigen is as yet unknown. The CDR3 has 13 amino acids. V shed 3 bases and J shed 8 bases, with 13 bases lying between them. This chain uses TRBV12-3 or TRBV12-4 with TRBJ1-2, with D possibly being TRBD1 (5 bases). The sample here was PBMCs from blood, taken less than 15 days before vaccination. This TCR derives from a middle-aged man who received an inactivated influenza vaccine. The CDR3 DNA reads as TGTGCCAGCAGTTTTCGGGAGGGACGCGGCTACACCTTC. Translating it yields CASSFREGRGYTF.